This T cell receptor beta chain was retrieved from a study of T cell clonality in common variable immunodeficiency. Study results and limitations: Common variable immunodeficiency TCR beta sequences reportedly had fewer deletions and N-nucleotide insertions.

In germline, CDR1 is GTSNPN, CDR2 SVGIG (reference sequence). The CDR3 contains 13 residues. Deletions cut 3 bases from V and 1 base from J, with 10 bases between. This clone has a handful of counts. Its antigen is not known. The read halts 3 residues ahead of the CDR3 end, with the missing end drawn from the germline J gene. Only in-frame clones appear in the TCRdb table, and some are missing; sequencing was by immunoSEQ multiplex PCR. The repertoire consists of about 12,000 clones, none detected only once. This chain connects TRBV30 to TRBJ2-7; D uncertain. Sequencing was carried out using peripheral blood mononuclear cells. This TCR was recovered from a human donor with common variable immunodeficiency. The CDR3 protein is CAWSVSDSYEQYF. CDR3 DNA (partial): TGTGCCTGGAGCGTTTCAGATTCCTACGAG.